In this sample, the clone carrying this T cell receptor beta chain turned up a few times. It is likely a read error: a sequence one base away is far more abundant. These data come from a study of shared clonotypes between healthy human individuals. V was trimmed by 2 bases and J by 5 bases, leaving 2 bases between them. The CDR3 runs 11 residues. Germline CDR1 is SGHNT and CDR2 is YYREEE (reference sequence). Produced via immunoSEQ multiplex PCR; TCRdb's table is partial and in-frame only. The sample records around 450,000 clones, more than 75% being singletons. This chain joins TRBV5-4 and TRBJ2-1; D is ambiguous. The source is a middle-aged woman in good health. Some clones in this sample may be carry-over from other donors' samples. Sequenced: PBMCs. This chain's CDR3 is CASSFHNEQFF. CDR3 nucleotides: TGTGCCAGCAGCTTCCACAATGAGCAGTTCTTC.